This T cell receptor beta chain was identified in a study of identical twins. Points from the study as a whole: Twin-shared out-of-frame alpha sequences were enriched for low generation probability.

Only healthy Caucasians were included as donors. Carrying unique molecular identifiers, the cDNA also gained a universal primer site through template switching. In TCRdb, the 5' RACE reads were re-called with MiXCR into one record per CDR3 protein. The sample includes hundreds of thousands of distinct CDR3 sequences, 24% of them seen just once. Only a few counts were recorded for this clonotype. Its antigen is undetermined. Trimming removed 9 bases from V and 2 bases from J, with 16 bases in between. The CDR3 consists of 15 residues. The germline V gene encodes CDR1 KGHSH and CDR2 LQKENI. This sample was shared with a second study, whose subject was T cells expressing NK-cell markers. As that study records: TCR beta repertoires came from sorted CD3+CD56+NKG2C+, CD3+CD56+NKG2C- and CD3+CD56-NKG2C+ T cells.

The TCR originated in a woman aged 18 to 35 in good health. The sequenced sample was CD4+ T cells sorted from blood. The V call is TRBV18, the J call TRBJ1-4; D not certain. CDR3 amino acids: CASRSPGLTNEKLFF. The CDR3 bases are TGTGCCAGTCGATCACCTGGTCTCACTAATGAAAAACTGTTTTTT.